These 21 T cell receptor beta chains were sequenced from one sample in a study of beta chain features in type 1 diabetes. Study results and caveats: Shortening of TCRB CDR3s, moderate but significant, appeared in all four CD4+ subsets of Type 1 diabetes patients.

No antigen has been identified for these receptors. Expressed TCRB transcripts were sequenced because the entire RNA isolate underwent reverse transcription. Libraries were prepared by immunoSEQ multiplex PCR; TCRdb keeps only in-frame clonotypes and omits some of them. Seen here are about 700,000 clones, 13% observed once, and the top ten hold roughly 0.022%. Sequences were obtained from naive CD4+ T cells from blood. The receptors were sampled from a man aged 18 to 29 with type 1 diabetes.

About this clone: Other DNA variants within this sample encode the same CDR3. V and J are TRBV28 and TRBJ1-1; D unclear. Looked up from germline, CDR1 is MDHEN and CDR2 is SYDVKM. This CDR3 region has 11 residues. The V end was cut by 7 bases, the J end by 1 base, with 4 bases between. The CDR3 reads CASNRNTEAFF. Here the CDR3 DNA reads TGTGCCAGCAATCGGAACACTGAAGCTTTCTTT.

This chain connects TRBV5-1 to TRBJ2-7; TRBD2 is a possible D gene (6 bases). Per germline, CDR1 SGHRS and CDR2 YFSETQ. The CDR3 runs to 15 residues. V was trimmed by 0 bases and J by 7 bases, leaving 17 bases between them. Here the CDR3 reads CASSLDGGRAGEQYF. The CDR3 nucleotides read TGCGCCAGCAGCTTGGATGGTGGCAGGGCGGGAGAGCAGTACTTC.

This clone was seen more than once but under ten times. Other DNA sequences of this sample code for an identical CDR3. This chain connects TRBV5-1 to TRBJ1-6, with D maybe TRBD1 (6 bases). CDR1 is SGHRS, CDR2 YFSETQ, per germline. This CDR3 comprises 14 residues. The V and J ends lost 0 bases and 5 bases respectively, with 6 bases between them. The CDR3 here is CASSLGQDNSPLHF. CDR3 bases: TGCGCCAGCAGCTTGGGACAGGATAATTCACCCCTCCACTTT.

This clone has a handful of counts. This chain connects TRBV7-9 to TRBJ2-7, with 8 bases aligning to TRBD1. The CDR3 has 14 amino acids. With V trimmed by 5 bases and J by 2 bases, 5 bases remained unmatched. Germline V lookup: CDR1 SEHNR, CDR2 FQNEAQ (reference sequence). In DNA, the CDR3 is TGTGCCAGCAGCCGGACAGGGCCTACCTACGAGCAGTACTTC. Translating it yields CASSRTGPTYEQYF.

In its sample, this clone was seen once. This rearrangement joins TRBV6-5 to TRBJ2-3, with D possibly TRBD2 on 6 matching bases. Germline V lookup: CDR1 MNHEY, CDR2 SVGAGI. Trimming stripped 1 base from V and 4 bases from J, with 12 bases between. The CDR3 is made up of 15 amino acids. CDR3 bases: TGTGCCAGCAGTTACTTATCGCGCGGGGCAGATACGCAGTATTTT. Its protein product is CASSYLSRGADTQYF.

V gene TRBV5-1 combines with J gene TRBJ2-3, with 7 bases lining up with TRBD2. The CDR3 contains 17 residues. The V and J ends lost 4 bases and 0 bases, in that order; junction bases with no gene match: 11. Germline V gives CDR1 SGHRS, CDR2 YFSETQ. The CDR3 protein is CASSAGSSGASTDTQYF. CDR3 coding DNA: TGCGCCAGCAGCGCCGGCTCGAGCGGGGCCAGCACAGATACGCAGTATTTT.

The rearrangement joins TRBV6-1 to TRBJ1-5; no clear D gene. The V and J ends lost 2 bases and 6 bases respectively, with 5 bases between them. The CDR3 has 12 residues. CDR1 and CDR2 (germline): MNHNS, SASEGT. The chain's CDR3 is CASSEWSQPQHF. In DNA, the CDR3 is TGTGCCAGCAGTGAATGGAGTCAGCCCCAGCATTTT.

V usage is TRBV5-4 and J usage is TRBJ2-5; 7 positions match TRBD1. The V gene's germline CDR1 is SGHNT and CDR2 YYREEE (reference sequence). The V segment lost 0 bases and the J segment 0 bases; nucleotides outside the gene matches: 2. This CDR3 spans 15 amino acids. CDR3 coding DNA: TGTGCCAGCAGCTTGGCACAGGGGAACCAAGAGACCCAGTACTTC. Its protein is CASSLAQGNQETQYF.

This chain links TRBV6-5 with TRBJ2-5; D gene uncertain. CDR1 MNHEY and CDR2 SVGAGI come from the germline V gene. The length of the CDR3 is 15 residues. The V end was cut by 0 bases, the J end by 4 bases, with 12 bases between. This CDR3 reads CASSYSSAVGETQYF. CDR3 in DNA: TGTGCCAGCAGTTACTCAAGCGCGGTGGGAGAGACCCAGTACTTC.

This clone came up a few times. V is TRBV28 and J is TRBJ2-7; D call uncertain. The CDR3 consists of 12 residues. CDR1 is MDHEN and CDR2 is SYDVKM in the germline V gene. V lost 2 bases and J 7 bases, leaving 9 bases between the germline ends. CDR3 amino acids: CASSLLTWEQYF. The DNA of the CDR3 is TGTGCCAGCAGTTTACTGACTTGGGAGCAGTACTTC.

To note about this clone: Other DNA sequences of this sample code for an identical CDR3. The chain employs TRBV7-9 and TRBJ1-5; 10 bases match TRBD1. This CDR3 is 15 amino acids long. Trimming removed 5 bases from V and 2 bases from J; junction bases left unmatched: 3. CDR1 and CDR2 from the germline V gene are SEHNR and FQNEAQ (reference sequence). Written as DNA, the CDR3 is TGTGCCAGCAGCAGCGGGACAGGGGGCAATCAGCCCCAGCATTTT. Protein: CASSSGTGGNQPQHF. Complete variable domain (other parts from reference TRBV7-9 and TRBJ1-5): DTGVSQNPRHKITKRGQNVTFRCDPISEHNRLYWYRQTLGQGPEFLTYFQNEAQLEKSRLLSDRFSAERPKGSFSTLEIQRTEQGDSAMYLCASSSGTGGNQPQHFGDGTRLSIL.

This clone was observed a few times. CDR3 bases: TGTGCCAGCAGACCAAGGGCCGCTGAGCAGTTCTTC. Translated, it gives CASRPRAAEQFF. This chain joins TRBV6-5 and TRBJ2-1; D ambiguous. This CDR3 has 12 amino acids. V dropped 6 bases and J dropped 9 bases, with 12 bases sitting between them. CDR1 MNHEY and CDR2 SVGAGI come from the germline V gene.

As regards this clone: The sample has other DNA sequences that encode this CDR3 too. CDR3 in amino acids: CASSLTSGQETQYF. The CDR3 nucleotides are TGTGCCAGCAGCTTGACTAGCGGACAAGAGACCCAGTACTTC. This chain uses TRBV7-9 with TRBJ2-5; 9 nucleotides match TRBD2. The CDR3 spans 14 residues. CDR1 and CDR2 (germline): SEHNR, FQNEAQ (reference sequence). Germline trimming cut 3 bases from V and 2 bases from J; bases unmatched to any gene: 1.

This clone was detected a few times. J is TRBJ2-7 and V is TRBV19; TRBD1 aligns across 8 bases. V lost 4 bases and J lost 0; bases outside the gene matches: 11. Per germline, CDR1 LNHDA and CDR2 SQIVND (reference sequence). The CDR3 spans 17 residues. The CDR3 loop reads CASSKQGTGGISYEQYF. For the CDR3, the DNA is TGTGCCAGTAGTAAACAAGGCACAGGGGGAATCTCCTACGAGCAGTACTTC. Combining the CDR3 with reference TRBV19 and TRBJ2-7 gives the whole variable domain DGGITQSPKYLFRKEGQNVTLSCEQNLNHDAMYWYRQDPGQGLRLIYYSQIVNDFQKGDIAEGYSVSREKKESFPLTVTSAQKNPTAFYLCASSKQGTGGISYEQYFGPGTRLTVT.

The chain joins TRBV4-1 to TRBJ2-7; D is possibly TRBD1 (6 bases). Trimming stripped 4 bases from V and 0 bases from J, with 19 bases between. Per germline, CDR1 MGHRA and CDR2 YSYEKL. The CDR3 contains 17 residues. This chain's CDR3 is CASSLLGARTSSYEQYF. Written as DNA, the CDR3 is TGCGCCAGCAGCCTCCTGGGGGCCCGGACAAGCTCCTACGAGCAGTACTTC.

This clone has a handful of counts. V usage is TRBV18 and J usage is TRBJ1-2; 9 bases line up with TRBD1. The V gene end was trimmed by 0 bases and the J gene end by 4 bases; junction bases not matched to a gene: 3. The CDR3 is 15 amino acids. The V gene's germline CDR1 is KGHSH and CDR2 LQKENI. The CDR3 region is CASSPPGQGPYGYTF. CDR3 sequence (DNA): TGTGCCAGCTCACCACCGGGACAGGGTCCCTATGGCTACACCTTC.

The chain couples TRBV14 to TRBJ1-1; a possible D gene is TRBD1 (6 bases). V was shortened by 0 bases and J by 1 base, with 12 bases between the two germline ends. The length of the CDR3 is 16 residues. Germline V lookup: CDR1 SGHDN, CDR2 FVKESK. CDR3 region: CASSQDRTARNTEAFF. CDR3 nucleotide sequence: TGTGCCAGCAGCCAAGATAGGACAGCGAGGAACACTGAAGCTTTCTTT.

This rearrangement joins TRBV4-1 to TRBJ1-2; D gene ambiguous. This CDR3 is 14 amino acids long. Looked up from germline, CDR1 is MGHRA and CDR2 is YSYEKL. The germline V and J ends were trimmed by 0 bases and 5 bases, with 10 bases remaining between them. The CDR3, as DNA: TGCGCCAGCAGCCAAGATGCGGGTCTTTATGGCTACACCTTC. The encoded protein is CASSQDAGLYGYTF.

This clone was observed a few times. The V call is TRBV28, the J call TRBJ2-6, with 7 bases fitting TRBD1. Germline CDR1 reads MDHEN; CDR2 reads SYDVKM. This CDR3 is built from 15 residues. With 4 bases clipped from V and 2 bases from J, the junction kept 2 bases outside the gene matches. The chain's CDR3 is CASSSGGAGANVLTF. CDR3 sequence (DNA): TGTGCCAGCAGTTCAGGGGGAGCTGGGGCCAACGTCCTGACTTTC. The complete variable domain, with remaining parts taken from reference TRBV28 and TRBJ2-6, reads DVKVTQSSRYLVKRTGEKVFLECVQDMDHENMFWYRQDPGLGLRLIYFSYDVKMKEKGDIPEGYSVSREKKERFSLILESASTNQTSMYLCASSSGGAGANVLTFGAGSRLTVL.

This clone has a handful of counts. This chain uses TRBV4-1 with TRBJ1-1; 11 positions agree with TRBD1. The CDR3 runs 16 residues. CDR1 is MGHRA, CDR2 YSYEKL, per germline. The junction had 9 bases not matched to a gene; V was cut back by 4 bases and J by 5 bases. The CDR3 is CASSLGQGASWTEAFF. In nucleotides, the CDR3 is TGCGCCAGCAGCCTCGGACAGGGGGCGAGCTGGACTGAAGCTTTCTTT.

In its sample, this clone was seen once. This CDR3 is CASSSTGTAYEQYF. CDR3 DNA sequence: TGTGCCAGCAGTTCGACCGGGACAGCCTACGAGCAGTACTTC. The chain is built from TRBV28 and TRBJ2-7; the match to TRBD1 covers 7 bases. Trimming took 4 bases from V and 2 from J; bases not matched to a gene: 5. Germline loops: CDR1 MDHEN, CDR2 SYDVKM. The CDR3 is 14 amino acids.